One and the same sample provided the 26 T cell receptor beta chains below, sequenced in a study of control samples from healthy donors and cancer patients. Clones were sequenced by immunoSEQ multiplex PCR, and TCRdb holds only the in-frame ones, with some missing. This sample has under 150,000 clones, with 93% found just once. Sequenced sample: PBMCs. The receptors shown here come from a man aged 45-60 years with head and neck cancer.

The chain recombines TRBV5-5 with TRBJ2-2, with TRBD2 identical over 7 bases. Germline trimming cut 3 bases from V and 8 bases from J; bases unmatched to any gene: 10. The germline CDR1 and CDR2 sequences are SGHKS and YYEKEE (reference sequence). There are 15 residues in the CDR3. This CDR3 reads CASSWEGSSLGELFF. In nucleotides, the CDR3 is TGTGCCAGCAGCTGGGAGGGTTCGAGTTTAGGGGAGCTGTTTTTT.

The chain joins TRBV28 to TRBJ1-2; TRBD1 agrees at 7 bases. This CDR3 region has 13 residues. Germline CDR1 reads MDHEN; CDR2 reads SYDVKM. After removal of 5 bases from V and 7 bases from J, the junction contained 7 bases not matched to a gene. The CDR3 nucleotides read TGTGCCAGCAGTACAGGGGAGGGACGTGGCTACACCTTC. Its protein product is CASSTGEGRGYTF.

This CDR3 is CASSTRGVNTGELFF. CDR3 bases: TGTGCCAGCAGTACCCGGGGGGTGAACACCGGGGAGCTGTTTTTT. The V and J genes are TRBV28 and TRBJ2-2; 7 bases are shared with TRBD2. V lost 5 bases, J lost 1 base, and 4 bases stayed unmatched. There are 15 residues in the CDR3. Germline V gene sequence: CDR1 MDHEN, CDR2 SYDVKM. Combining the CDR3 with reference TRBV28 and TRBJ2-2 gives the whole variable domain DVKVTQSSRYLVKRTGEKVFLECVQDMDHENMFWYRQDPGLGLRLIYFSYDVKMKEKGDIPEGYSVSREKKERFSLILESASTNQTSMYLCASSTRGVNTGELFFGEGSRLTVL.

The genes are TRBV5-4 and TRBJ2-3; D is unclear. V lost 2 bases and J 6 bases, leaving 10 bases between the germline ends. CDR1 and CDR2 (germline): SGHNT, YYREEE (reference sequence). The CDR3 contains 13 residues. The DNA for the CDR3 is TGTGCCAGCAGCTTTTCGGACGCCGATACGCAGTATTTT. This translates into CASSFSDADTQYF. Full variable domain (outside the CDR3, taken from reference TRBV5-4 and TRBJ2-3): ETGVTQSPTHLIKTRGQQVTLRCSSQSGHNTVSWYQQALGQGPQFIFQYYREEENGRGNFPPRFSGLQFPNYSSELNVNALELDDSALYLCASSFSDADTQYFGPGTRLTVL.

This chain uses TRBV28 with TRBJ2-3, with TRBD2 matching 8 bases. CDR1 MDHEN and CDR2 SYDVKM come from the germline V gene. The length of the CDR3 is 15 residues. J was trimmed by 4 bases and V by 6 bases; bases with no gene match: 9. Here the CDR3 DNA reads TGTGCCAGCAGAATGGGCGGGGGGCGTCCAGATACGCAGTATTTT. It translates to CASRMGGGRPDTQYF.

The chain uses TRBV7-3 and TRBJ2-5; D unclear. The CDR3 runs 13 residues. Germline V gene sequence: CDR1 SGHTA, CDR2 FQGTGA. Trimming removed 3 bases from V and 2 bases from J, with 7 bases in between. DNA of the CDR3: TGTGCCAGCAGCTTTGGGCAGCAAGAGACCCAGTACTTC. This gives the protein CASSFGQQETQYF.

V is TRBV7-2 and J is TRBJ2-3, with D unclear. Trimming removed 1 base from V and 5 bases from J, with 13 bases in between. CDR1 SGHTA and CDR2 FQGNSA come from the germline V gene. The CDR3 sequence is 15 residues long. CDR3 amino acids: CASSLGVQRIDTQYF. CDR3 DNA: TGTGCCAGCAGCTTAGGTGTACAGAGGATAGATACGCAGTATTTT.

This chain joins TRBV28 and TRBJ1-2, with unresolved D. Germline CDR1 MDHEN, CDR2 SYDVKM. This CDR3 contains 13 residues. V lost 3 bases and J 8 bases, leaving 13 bases between the germline ends. Here the CDR3 DNA reads TGTGCCAGCAGTTTTCTCGTAGGTAGGGGCTACACCTTC. Protein product: CASSFLVGRGYTF.

The chain couples TRBV13 to TRBJ1-5, with D perhaps TRBD1 (5 bases). Germline CDR1 reads PRHDT; CDR2 reads FYEKMQ (reference sequence). The CDR3 is 14 residues long. V was clipped by 3 bases and J by 2 bases, with 8 bases between them. The CDR3 nucleotides are TGTGCCAGCAGCTTTCGGGACGGCAATCAGCCCCAGCATTTT. This codes for CASSFRDGNQPQHF.

The chain has TRBV3-1 (or the pseudogene TRBV3-2) and TRBJ2-7; 9 nucleotides line up with TRBD2. Germline loops: CDR1 LGHDT, CDR2 YNNKEL (reference sequence). The trim removed 1 base at V and 6 bases at J, leaving 4 bases unmatched. There are 14 residues in the CDR3. In DNA form, the CDR3 reads TGTGCCAGCAGCCAAGGGGGAGCGGGGGGCGAGCAGTACTTC. Amino acid sequence: CASSQGGAGGEQYF.

This clone showed up just a few times. The V gene is TRBV3-1 (or the pseudogene TRBV3-2), the J gene TRBJ2-7; D is ambiguous. Deletions cut 4 bases from V and 0 bases from J, with 7 bases between. Germline V gene lookup returns CDR1 LGHDT and CDR2 YNNKEL (reference sequence). The CDR3 is made up of 13 amino acids. Here the CDR3 reads CASSLGHSYEQYF. The CDR3 region has the DNA TGTGCCAGCAGCCTAGGGCACTCCTACGAGCAGTACTTC.

V is TRBV5-1 and J is TRBJ2-7; no clear D gene. CDR3 length equals 17 residues. Trimming took off 0 bases at V and 7 bases at J, with 23 bases between the two ends. Germline V gene data show CDR1 as SGHRS and CDR2 as YFSETQ. The CDR3 nucleotides read TGCGCCAGCAGCTTGGGGCAGAGCAACTCCCTCAACGGGGAGCAGTACTTC. Residues: CASSLGQSNSLNGEQYF.

This clone was picked up one time. The CDR3 here is CASSGDRGRADTQYF. The CDR3 nucleotides are TGTGCCAGCAGCGGGGACAGGGGGCGCGCAGATACGCAGTATTTT. The chain links TRBV2 to TRBJ2-3; 12 bases are a match to TRBD1. The V segment lost 6 bases and the J segment 4 bases; nucleotides outside the gene matches: 5. Germline CDR1 and CDR2: SNHLY and FYNNEI. The CDR3 has 15 residues.

This sequence joins TRBV28 and TRBJ1-2; a weak D match, TRBD1 (5 bases). Germline CDR1 MDHEN, CDR2 SYDVKM. V lost 6 bases, J lost 8 bases, and 13 bases lay in between. This CDR3 has 12 residues. CDR3 amino acids: CASRAGGRGYTF. CDR3 DNA: TGTGCCAGCAGGGCGGGGGGTAGGGGCTACACCTTC.

The genes are TRBV11-2 and TRBJ2-1; possibly TRBD2 for D (6 bases). Germline-derived CDR1 and CDR2 are SGHAT and FQNNGV. The CDR3 covers 15 residues. V lost 1 base and J 2 bases, leaving 9 bases between the germline ends. The CDR3 is CASSLVLAPYNEQFF. CDR3 DNA: TGTGCCAGCAGCTTAGTACTAGCTCCCTACAATGAGCAGTTCTTC.

The chain is built from TRBV5-5 and TRBJ1-5; D not certain. The ends were cut back, 4 bases at V and 5 bases at J, with 13 bases in the middle. The CDR3 has 14 residues. Per the germline V gene, CDR1 is SGHKS and CDR2 is YYEKEE (reference sequence). The CDR3 spells CASSPRWGDQPQHF. DNA for the CDR3: TGTGCCAGCAGCCCCCGGTGGGGTGATCAGCCCCAGCATTTT. Filled out from reference TRBV5-5 and TRBJ1-5, the complete variable domain reads DAGVTQSPTHLIKTRGQQVTLRCSPISGHKSVSWYQQVLGQGPQFIFQYYEKEERGRGNFPDRFSARQFPNYSSELNVNALLLGDSALYLCASSPRWGDQPQHFGDGTRLSIL.

The rearrangement links TRBV6-5 to TRBJ1-6; 8 bases map to TRBD1. The CDR3 sequence is 15 residues long. The J segment lost 4 bases and the V segment lost 6 bases, leaving 5 bases of the junction unmatched. Germline CDR1 is MNHEY and CDR2 is SVGAGI. CDR3 amino acids: CASRYGDRYNSPLHF. The CDR3 DNA sequence: TGTGCCAGCAGATACGGGGACAGGTATAATTCACCCCTCCACTTT.

As regards this clone: Relative to the germline gene, one junction end is altered; a read error may explain this. The gene calls are TRBV2 and TRBJ1-1; possible D gene TRBD1, 6 bases. The CDR3 covers 15 residues. Germline CDR1 SNHLY, CDR2 FYNNEI. The CDR3 DNA reads as TGTGCCAGCAAGAGAGCCTTTACAGGGAACCCTGAAGCTTTCTTT. This codes for CASKRAFTGNPEAFF. Full variable domain (rest looked up from reference TRBV2 and TRBJ1-1): EPEVTQTPSHQVTQMGQEVILRCVPISNHLYFYWYRQILGQKVEFLVSFYNNEISEKSEIFDDQFSVERPDGSNFTLKIRSTKLEDSAMYFCASKRAFTGNPEAFFGQGTRLTVV.

This clone has just one count. The chain carries TRBV29-1 and TRBJ2-3; TRBD1 agrees at 7 bases. Germline assignment: CDR1 SQVTM and CDR2 ANQGSEA. The CDR3 is 17 amino acids. With 6 bases clipped from V and 1 base from J, the junction kept 16 bases outside the gene matches. CDR3 nucleotide sequence: TGCAGCGTCGACGGGACAGTTTCCTTCGTTGGCACAGATACGCAGTATTTT. It is translated as CSVDGTVSFVGTDTQYF.

This clone was picked up one time. This chain links TRBV21-1 with TRBJ1-1; TRBD1 is the table's D call, not checked against the DNA. TRBV21-1 is a pseudogene. The CDR3 is made up of 14 amino acids. CDR3 in amino acids: CASSPQGGETEAFF. The CDR3, as DNA: TGTGCCAGCAGCCCCCAGGGGGGAGAGACTGAAGCTTTCTTT.

The rearrangement uses TRBV7-9 and TRBJ2-5; the D gene is possibly TRBD2 (5 bases). Trimming shortened V by 3 bases and J by 4 bases, and 12 bases separated the two germline ends. The CDR3 spans 14 residues. CDR1 is SEHNR and CDR2 is FQNEAQ in the germline V gene (reference sequence). The CDR3 region has the DNA TGTGCCAGCAGCTTTTTCGGAGGCCGAGAGACCCAGTACTTC. This encodes CASSFFGGRETQYF.

In its sample, this clone was seen once. This sequence joins TRBV7-9 and TRBJ2-5; no definite D call. Between the trimmed V and J ends, which lost 5 bases and 0 bases, there was a span of 4 bases. CDR3 size: 12 residues. Germline loops: CDR1 SEHNR, CDR2 FQNEAQ (reference sequence). Written as DNA, the CDR3 is TGTGCCAGCAGCGCGTACCAAGAGACCCAGTACTTC. This encodes CASSAYQETQYF.

The rearrangement uses TRBV12-3 or TRBV12-4 and TRBJ1-1, with D hard to call. The CDR3 consists of 11 residues. V was shortened by 8 bases and J by 1 base, with 5 bases between the two germline ends. CDR3 loop: CASRGNTEAFF. The DNA of the CDR3 is TGTGCCAGCCGGGGGAACACTGAAGCTTTCTTT.

The chain recombines TRBV30 with TRBJ2-2; D gene ambiguous. The CDR3 has 12 residues. Per germline, CDR1 GTSNPN and CDR2 SVGIG (reference sequence). V was shortened by 2 bases and J by 6 bases, with 7 bases between the two germline ends. CDR3 residues: CAWSLPPGELFF. CDR3 nucleotide sequence: TGTGCCTGGAGTCTCCCCCCCGGGGAGCTGTTTTTT.

For the CDR3, the DNA is TGTGCCAGCAGCTTCTTGACTAGCTCCTACGAGCAGTACTTC. This encodes CASSFLTSSYEQYF. V is TRBV7-2 and J is TRBJ2-7, with D perhaps matching TRBD2 (6 bases). This CDR3 has 14 residues. The V end was cut by 3 bases, the J end by 0 bases, with 9 bases between. Germline CDR1 and CDR2: SGHTA and FQGNSA.

This sequence joins TRBV4-2 and TRBJ2-5; the D is unclear. Trimming stripped 4 bases from V and 2 bases from J, with 14 bases between. The CDR3 is 15 residues long. CDR1 is LGHNA, CDR2 YNFKEQ, per germline. The CDR3 region is CASSLALSPQETQYF. The CDR3 region has the DNA TGTGCCAGCAGCCTTGCCCTCAGCCCGCAAGAGACCCAGTACTTC.